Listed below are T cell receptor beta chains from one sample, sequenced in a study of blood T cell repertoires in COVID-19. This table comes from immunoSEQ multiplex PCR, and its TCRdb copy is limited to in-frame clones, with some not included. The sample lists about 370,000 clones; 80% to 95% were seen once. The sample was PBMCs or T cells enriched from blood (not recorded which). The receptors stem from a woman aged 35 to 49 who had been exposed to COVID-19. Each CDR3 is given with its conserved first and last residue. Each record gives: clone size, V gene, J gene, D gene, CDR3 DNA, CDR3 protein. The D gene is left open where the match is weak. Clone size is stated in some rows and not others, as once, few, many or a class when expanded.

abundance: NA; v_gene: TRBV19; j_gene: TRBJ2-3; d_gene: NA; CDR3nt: TGTGCCAGTAGCGGGAGCAGCACAGATACGCAGTATTTT; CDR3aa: CASSGSSTDTQYF
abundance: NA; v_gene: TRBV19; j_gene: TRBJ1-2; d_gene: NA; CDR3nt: TGTGCCAGTAGTATCTCCTCCATACAGGGAAGCTATGGCTACACCTTC; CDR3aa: CASSISSIQGSYGYTF
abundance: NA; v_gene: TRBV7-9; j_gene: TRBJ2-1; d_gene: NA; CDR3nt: TGTGCCAGCAGCTTAAAGTTTTCGGACAATGAGCAGTTCTTC; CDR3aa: CASSLKFSDNEQFF
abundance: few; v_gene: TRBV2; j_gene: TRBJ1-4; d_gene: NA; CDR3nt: TGTGCCAGCAGGAACCGGGGAGGGGAATTCGAAAAACTGTTTTTT; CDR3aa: CASRNRGGEFEKLFF
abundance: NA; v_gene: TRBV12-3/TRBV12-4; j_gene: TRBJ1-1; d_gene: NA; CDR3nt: TGTGCCAGCAGTTTCGAGAGAAACACTGAAGCTTTCTTT; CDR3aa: CASSFERNTEAFF
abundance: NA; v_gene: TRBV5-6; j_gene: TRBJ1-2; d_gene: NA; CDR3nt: TGTGCCAGCAGCCTACCAAGGGGCGATGGCTACACCTTC; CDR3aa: CASSLPRGDGYTF
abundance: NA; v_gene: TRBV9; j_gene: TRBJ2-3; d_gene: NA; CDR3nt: TGTGCCAGCAGCGTAGACGGGGGGCCCGTAGATACGCAGTATTTT; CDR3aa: CASSVDGGPVDTQYF
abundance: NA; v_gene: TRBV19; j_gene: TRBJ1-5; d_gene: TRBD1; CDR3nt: TGTGCCAGTAGGAGGACAGGGGAGTGGCAGCCCCAGCATTTT; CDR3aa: CASRRTGEWQPQHF
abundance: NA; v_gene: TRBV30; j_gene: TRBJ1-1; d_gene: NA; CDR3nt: TGTGCCTGGACGAGACAGGCGAACACTGAAGCTTTCTTT; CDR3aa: CAWTRQANTEAFF
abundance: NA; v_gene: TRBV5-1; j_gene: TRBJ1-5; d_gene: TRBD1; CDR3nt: TGCGCCAGCAGCTTGACAGGGGGCAATCAGCCCCAGCATTTT; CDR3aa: CASSLTGGNQPQHF
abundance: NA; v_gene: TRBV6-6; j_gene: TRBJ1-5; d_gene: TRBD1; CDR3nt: TGTGCCAGCAGTTACCAAACAGGGGGCGGCAATCAGCCCCAGCATTTT; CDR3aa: CASSYQTGGGNQPQHF
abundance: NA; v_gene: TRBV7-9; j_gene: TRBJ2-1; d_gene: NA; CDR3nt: TGTGCCAGCAGCCATAGTGACAGGAGATACAATGAGCAGTTCTTC; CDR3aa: CASSHSDRRYNEQFF
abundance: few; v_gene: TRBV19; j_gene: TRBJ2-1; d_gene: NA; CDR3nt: TGTGCCAGTAGCCGGCAGGGGGGTGTGAATAATGAGCAGTTCTTC; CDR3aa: CASSRQGGVNNEQFF
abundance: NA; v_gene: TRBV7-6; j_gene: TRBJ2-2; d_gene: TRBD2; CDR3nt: TGTGCCAGCAGCTTACCTAGCGGGAACGGGAACACCGGGGAGCTGTTTTTT; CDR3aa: CASSLPSGNGNTGELFF
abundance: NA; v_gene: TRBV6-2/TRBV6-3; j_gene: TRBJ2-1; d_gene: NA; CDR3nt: TGTGCCAGCAGTTACGGAGGGAGTCTCTATGAGCAGTTCTTC; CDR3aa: CASSYGGSLYEQFF